The 14 T cell receptor beta chains listed next were all sequenced from one sample in a study. The sorted Tregs were CD4+CD25+CD127-/low cells. In TCRdb, the 5' RACE reads were re-called with MiXCR into one record per CDR3 protein. Of 50,000 to 70,000 distinct CDR3 sequences in the sample, around 20% were seen once. Sequenced sample: tumor-infiltrating Tregs sorted from the breast tumor. The origin of the receptors is a female donor with breast cancer.

The CDR3 reads CASSPGRVLDYGYTF. CDR3 bases: TGCGCCAGCAGCCCAGGCAGGGTTTTAGACTATGGCTACACCTTC. This sequence joins TRBV4-1 and TRBJ1-2; tentative D call: TRBD1 (5 bases). V was clipped by 4 bases and J by 3 bases, with 15 bases between them. Per the germline V gene, CDR1 is MGHRA and CDR2 is YSYEKL. The CDR3 is 15 residues long.

The gene calls are TRBV5-1 and TRBJ2-1, with TRBD1 matching over 10 bases. The CDR3 totals 15 residues. Germline CDR1 SGHRS, CDR2 YFSETQ. J lost 2 bases, V lost 4 bases, and 3 bases had no gene match. CDR3 bases: TGCGCCAGCAGCCCTGGACAGGGGGCCTACAATGAGCAGTTCTTC. Its translation: CASSPGQGAYNEQFF.

The gene calls are TRBV5-1 and TRBJ1-2; D is undetermined. CDR3 length: 15 amino acids. Trimming took off 0 bases at V and 6 bases at J, with 15 bases between the two ends. Germline values: CDR1 SGHRS, CDR2 YFSETQ. The CDR3 coding sequence is TGCGCCAGCAGCTTGGCGGACGAGCCCTCTCATGGCTACACCTTC. Encoded protein: CASSLADEPSHGYTF.

There are a few counts of this clonotype. J is TRBJ2-1 and V is TRBV28; 7 nucleotides match TRBD1. Germline values: CDR1 MDHEN, CDR2 SYDVKM. The CDR3 consists of 18 residues. The J segment lost 6 bases and the V segment lost 3 bases, leaving 17 bases of the junction unmatched. The CDR3, as DNA: TGTGCCAGCAGTTTTAGCCGATGGTCGAGGGGGCGTATCAATGAGCAGTTCTTC. Its protein is CASSFSRWSRGRINEQFF.

This clonotype was recorded many times. The J gene is TRBJ2-7, the V gene TRBV7-6; D may match TRBD1 or TRBD2 (5 bases each). Per the germline V gene, CDR1 is SGHVS and CDR2 is FNYEAQ. The CDR3 loop spans 12 amino acids. Trimming took 5 bases from V and 6 from J, leaving 11 bases between them. CDR3 amino acids: CASSQTGREQYF. The CDR3 DNA follows: TGTGCCAGCAGCCAGACGGGGCGCGAGCAGTACTTC.

The chain combines TRBV7-2 with TRBJ2-7; TRBD1 aligns across 7 bases. Germline CDR1 SGHTA, CDR2 FQGNSA. V lost 5 bases to trimming and J lost 6 bases; unmatched junction nucleotides: 10. This CDR3 is built from 14 residues. The CDR3 bases are TGTGCCAGCAGCCCGCACCGGGACAGTAGCGAGCAGTACTTC. Translating it yields CASSPHRDSSEQYF.

The chain couples TRBV30 to TRBJ2-7; 14 bases are shared with TRBD2. From germline, CDR1 is GTSNPN and CDR2 SVGIG (reference sequence). This CDR3 is built from 15 residues. J lost 4 bases, V lost 3 bases, and 5 bases had no gene match. CDR3 in amino acids: CAWRLRTSGRYEQYF. DNA of the CDR3: TGTGCCTGGAGACTCCGGACTAGCGGGAGGTACGAGCAGTACTTC.

This clonotype was found many times. V usage is TRBV7-9 and J usage is TRBJ1-1; 9 nucleotides agree with TRBD1. The length of the CDR3 is 13 residues. The junction had 5 bases not matched to a gene; V was cut back by 5 bases and J by 7 bases. Germline V gives CDR1 SEHNR, CDR2 FQNEAQ (reference sequence). CDR3 residues: CASSRGTGIEAFF. CDR3 sequence (DNA): TGTGCCAGCAGCCGAGGGACAGGGATTGAAGCTTTCTTT.

This sequence joins TRBV6-4 and TRBJ1-6, with 10 bases lining up with TRBD1. CDR1 and CDR2 from the germline V gene are MRHNA and SNTAGT. This CDR3 is 15 amino acids long. The J segment lost 8 bases and the V segment lost 7 bases, leaving 8 bases of the junction unmatched. Here the CDR3 reads CASTNRDRGDSPLHF. As DNA, the CDR3 is TGTGCCAGCACAAACAGGGACAGGGGTGATTCACCCCTCCACTTT.

This clonotype was picked up many times. The chain employs TRBV10-3 and TRBJ2-7; D not certain. Germline lookup yields CDR1 ENHRY and CDR2 SYGVKD. There are 11 residues in the CDR3. Trimming shortened V by 7 bases and J by 5 bases, and 9 bases separated the two germline ends. CDR3 sequence reads: CAIMGSDEQYF. The CDR3 region has the DNA TGTGCCATCATGGGCTCGGACGAGCAGTACTTC.

This clonotype has ten or more counts. V gene TRBV20-1 combines with J gene TRBJ2-7; no clear D. Germline lookup yields CDR1 DFQATT and CDR2 SNEGSKA (reference sequence). The CDR3 runs to 11 residues. The ends were cut back, 5 bases at V and 4 bases at J, with 9 bases in the middle. The CDR3 bases are TGCAGTGCTGTAGACTCATACGAGCAGTACTTC. Protein: CSAVDSYEQYF.

The chain has TRBV9 and TRBJ2-7, with 9 bases that match TRBD1. V shed 4 bases and J 2 bases; nucleotides not matched to a gene: 10. The CDR3 runs 16 residues. The germline CDR1 and CDR2 sequences are SGDLS and YYNGEE. CDR3 nucleotides: TGTGCCAGCAGCTCGGGACAGGGATTTTTTACCTACGAGCAGTACTTC. Amino acid sequence: CASSSGQGFFTYEQYF.

This sequence joins TRBV5-1 and TRBJ1-1; no clear D gene. There are 13 residues in the CDR3. Germline V gene lookup returns CDR1 SGHRS and CDR2 YFSETQ. V lost 0 bases to trimming and J lost 4 bases, with 7 bases between them. In nucleotides, the CDR3 is TGCGCCAGCAGCTTGGAGGCAGCCACTGAAGCTTTCTTT. Protein product: CASSLEAATEAFF. Combining the CDR3 with reference TRBV5-1 and TRBJ1-1 gives the whole variable domain KAGVTQTPRYLIKTRGQQVTLSCSPISGHRSVSWYQQTPGQGLQFLFEYFSETQRNKGNFPGRFSGRQFSNSRSEMNVSTLELGDSALYLCASSLEAATEAFFGQGTRLTVV.

V gene TRBV7-9 combines with J gene TRBJ2-1; 7 positions agree with TRBD1. The CDR3 spans 13 residues. Germline CDR1 and CDR2: SEHNR and FQNEAQ (reference sequence). Trimming took 5 bases from V and 10 from J; bases not matched to a gene: 8. The CDR3 loop is CASSPPRGREQFF. The CDR3 DNA reads as TGTGCCAGCAGCCCCCCGAGGGGGCGCGAGCAGTTCTTC.